This T cell receptor (beta chain) comes out of a study of regulatory T cells in long-lasting Graves disease (dated by TCRdb to about 2021). Notes on the research overall: In the newly diagnosed Graves' disease group, patients had been taking antithyroid drugs for less than 3 months. A total of 33 samples were covered by TCR sequencing, comprising around 13 persistent and roughly 20 newly diagnosed Graves' disease patients. Patients with persistent Graves' disease were compared with patients with newly diagnosed Graves' disease using TCR sequencing and RNA sequencing of peripheral blood. The study took place in China and was registered as a clinical trial. Study-wide findings and limitations: Persistent Graves' disease patients showed lower TCR Shannon entropy and fewer highly expanded clones than newly diagnosed patients, suggesting clonal expansion. Only peripheral blood was studied, because thyroid tissue, the primary lesion, was inaccessible. The authors acknowledged the small sample size as a limitation that may reduce accuracy. TRBV28, TRBJ1-2 and TRBJ2-5 were preferentially used in persistent disease, while TRBV20-1 and TRBJ2-1 were favored in newly diagnosed disease. Patients with persistent disease shared more public clonotypes (about 2,500) than newly diagnosed patients did (about 1,000). Only the TCR beta chain was sequenced and analyzed.

The time point label on this specimen signifies: newly diagnosed GD, antithyroid drugs for less than 3 months. For both TCR sequencing and RNA sequencing, RNA was extracted from PBMCs in TRIzol. Graves' disease was diagnosed according to American Thyroid Association guidelines. Recruitment of patients was carried out at an endocrinology department in Xi'an, China. Each patient gave approximately 8.8 milliliters of peripheral blood, collected in an EDTA anticoagulant tube. Ficoll Paque Plus density gradient separation was used to isolate PBMCs, and no further T cell sorting was performed. RNA quality was checked with an Agilent 2100 Bioanalyzer and agarose gel, and concentration with a NanoDrop 2000. This clonotype was recorded many times. Its recognized antigen is unknown. Qualities for individual bases were not recorded, and no much larger clone is one base off. V is pared back by 3 bases and J by 4 bases, with 10 bases lying between the germline termini. CDR1 and CDR2 (MDHEN, SYDVKM) derive from the germline V gene. There are 13 amino acids in the CDR3, from cysteine to phenylalanine inclusive. The DNA shown is the 39-base CDR3, in frame from base 1.

Library preparation was by multiplex PCR. This sample was sequenced with an Illumina HiSeq 4000. iRepertoire HTBI primers and Arm-PCR amplification of CDR3 regions were used to construct TCR beta libraries. Gel purification was performed on PCR products prior to sequencing. The authors' analysis ran thus. Gene usage analysis of CDR3 amino acid clonotypes used the 60 to 75 TRBV and fewer than 15 TRBJ segments found across samples. COPE and FqMerger were used to merge filtered high-quality paired reads into contigs. BLAST was used to align contigs to IMGT TRBV, TRBD and TRBJ reference genes, with CDR3 defined following IMGT. Highly expanded clones were defined as clonotypes with a frequency above 0.1%. Shannon entropy was used to measure repertoire diversity, and the Gini coefficient was used to measure V-J evenness. Public clonotypes were defined as clonotypes shared by more than one individual. TCRdb trimmed the raw reads at Q25, called clones with MiXCR and kept productive beta chains. Each entry is one CDR3 protein sequence, shown with its most common DNA and genes. The authors' filters were not applied to this entry. For this sample the table gives approximately 400,000 distinct CDR3 sequences, of which around 14% were detected only once. The leading ten clones occupy 16% of the sample.

In addition, the sample was reused for a study of T cells in Graves' hyperthyroidism and ophthalmopathy. As the second study states: Stable Graves' hyperthyroidism was defined as the absence of progression to ophthalmopathy over 18 months of follow-up. The hyperthyroidism patients were between 18 and 65 years old and newly diagnosed, with a disease duration of less than 2 months. Patients with uncontrolled infections, other autoimmune diseases, pregnancy or lactation were excluded. Diagnoses were established on the basis of clinical symptoms, serum thyroxine and TRAb, thyroid ultrasound, and orbital computed tomography. The first round of RT-PCR for the TCR CDR3 was performed with the HTBI primer set and the Qiagen OneStep RT-PCR kit. Blood samples also contained most of the expanded thyroid clonotypes (frequency above 0.001), which suggests that blood repertoires may reflect thyroid immune responses. A 13 V-J signature model separated ophthalmopathy from stable hyperthyroidism, with roughly 88% sensitivity and about 81% specificity in cross-validation and 80%/75% in testing. During validation, the model predicted progression to ophthalmopathy a median of approximately 6.5 months ahead of onset, with more than 55% sensitivity and 72.22% specificity. To identify TCR V-J signatures that set the groups apart, the researchers used a discovery cohort of about a hundred patients, made up of fewer than 50 with Graves' ophthalmopathy and 57 with stable Graves' hyperthyroidism. Prospective prediction of ophthalmopathy was tested in an independent validation cohort of fewer than 20 hyperthyroidism patients and 15 to 17 patients who later progressed to ophthalmopathy. For training and testing, the 100 or so patients in the discovery cohort were randomly divided in a 7:3 ratio. Thyroid tissue and blood T-cell repertoires from more than five Graves' hyperthyroidism patients were also compared in the study. Following sampling, methimazole starting at 30 mg daily was given to hyperthyroidism patients, and high-dose intravenous methylprednisolone was given to ophthalmopathy patients. The libraries were constructed in a second round of multiplex PCR and then size-selected and purified. Sequencing of the libraries was done on an Illumina HiSeq2000 using paired-end 100 bp reads. Raw data were processed with SOAPnuke, discarding reads with adapters, uncalled bases, mean Phred below 15, or no exact constant-primer or identifier match. High-quality paired reads were merged with COPE v1.2.5, and unique nucleotide sequences were defined as clonotypes. MiTCR v1.1 was used to align the clonotypes against IMGT TRBV, TRBD and TRBJ reference segments. Analysis was restricted to V-J combinations with a frequency above 0.0001, which covered about 99% of repertoires. A TCS score was defined as the ratio of F50 (clonal expansion) to E x V (chaos), with BLOSUM62-based TCRdist applied between CDR3 peptides within each V-J. Welch's t-statistics and random forest reduced roughly 500 V-J features to 13, which were used in a naive Bayes classifier (R e1071). No statistical method was used to set the sample size in advance, and investigators knew the group allocation. The paper reports TCR Vbeta CDR3 sequencing of approximately 140 peripheral blood samples: some 44 ophthalmopathy, 75 to 80 hyperthyroidism and 17 progressor patients.

This material consisted of peripheral blood mononuclear cells (PBMCs), taken at new diagnosis, from a patient treated with antithyroid drugs. The sequence joins TRBV28 to TRBJ2-7; a tentative D call is TRBD1 (6 bases match). The TCR was taken from a woman aged 25 to 39 with Graves disease. Donor details come from another sample of the same person, matched by shared clones. The CDR3 region has the sequence CASSFTTGYEQYF. The nucleotide sequence reads TGTGCCAGCAGTTTTACCACAGGGTACGAGCAGTACTTC.